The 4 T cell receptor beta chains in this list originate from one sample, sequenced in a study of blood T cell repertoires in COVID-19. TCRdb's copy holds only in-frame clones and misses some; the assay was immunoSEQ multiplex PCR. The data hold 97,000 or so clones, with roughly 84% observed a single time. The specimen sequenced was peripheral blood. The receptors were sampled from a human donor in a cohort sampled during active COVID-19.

The CDR3 here is CASSSDFGTEAFF. The CDR3 DNA follows: TGTGCCAGCAGCTCAGACTTTGGCACTGAAGCTTTCTTT. This chain joins TRBV5-8 and TRBJ1-1; D gene ambiguous. Germline loops: CDR1 SGHTS, CDR2 YDEGEE. This CDR3 contains 13 residues. Trimming stripped 3 bases from V and 4 bases from J, with 10 bases between.

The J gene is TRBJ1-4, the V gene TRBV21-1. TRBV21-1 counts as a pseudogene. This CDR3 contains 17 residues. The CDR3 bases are TGTGCCAGCAGCTTTAGGGGAGGGGCGAGGGCTAATGAAAAACTGTTTTTT. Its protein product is CASSFRGGARANEKLFF.

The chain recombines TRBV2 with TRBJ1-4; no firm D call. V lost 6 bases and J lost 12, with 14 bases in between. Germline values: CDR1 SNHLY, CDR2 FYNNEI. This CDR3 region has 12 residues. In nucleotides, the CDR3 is TGTGCCAGCAGGGGCATAGACCGCCAACTGTTTTTT. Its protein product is CASRGIDRQLFF.

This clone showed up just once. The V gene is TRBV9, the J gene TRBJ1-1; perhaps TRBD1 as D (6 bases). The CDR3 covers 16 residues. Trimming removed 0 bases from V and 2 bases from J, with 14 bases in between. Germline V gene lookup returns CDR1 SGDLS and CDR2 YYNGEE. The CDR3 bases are TGTGCCAGCAGCGTAGGGGTGCGCAGGGGAAACACTGAAGCTTTCTTT. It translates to CASSVGVRRGNTEAFF.